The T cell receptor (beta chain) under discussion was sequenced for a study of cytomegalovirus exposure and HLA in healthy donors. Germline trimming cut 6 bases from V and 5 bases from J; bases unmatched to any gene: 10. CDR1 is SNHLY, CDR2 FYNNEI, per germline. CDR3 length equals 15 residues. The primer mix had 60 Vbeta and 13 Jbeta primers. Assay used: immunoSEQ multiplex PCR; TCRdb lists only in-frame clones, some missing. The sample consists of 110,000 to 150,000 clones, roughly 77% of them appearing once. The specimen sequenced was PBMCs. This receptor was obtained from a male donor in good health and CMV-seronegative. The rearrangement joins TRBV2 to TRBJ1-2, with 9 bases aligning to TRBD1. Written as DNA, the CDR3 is TGTGCCAGCAGCGCCGGACAGGGGACCTTTTATGGCTACACCTTC. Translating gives CASSAGQGTFYGYTF. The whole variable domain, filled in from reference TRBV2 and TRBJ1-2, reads EPEVTQTPSHQVTQMGQEVILRCVPISNHLYFYWYRQILGQKVEFLVSFYNNEISEKSEIFDDQFSVERPDGSNFTLKIRSTKLEDSAMYFCASSAGQGTFYGYTFGSGTRLTVV.